The 12 T cell receptor beta chains below all came from one sample that was sequenced in a study of blood T cell repertoires in COVID-19. Profiled with immunoSEQ multiplex PCR; TCRdb holds only in-frame clones, not every one. This table holds 200,000 to 250,000 clones, almost 90% found once. The specimen sequenced was PBMCs or T cells enriched from blood (not recorded which). The receptor set was obtained from a woman in her forties or fifties with acute COVID-19.

The chain has TRBV7-8 and TRBJ1-5, with a possible D match to TRBD1 (6 bases). Trimming took 7 bases from V and 3 from J, leaving 25 bases between them. The CDR3 consists of 18 residues. Germline CDR1 SGHVS, CDR2 FQNEAQ. The CDR3 region is CASTPGGLYRDVNQPQHF. For the CDR3, the DNA is TGTGCCAGCACCCCCGGAGGTTTATACAGGGACGTCAATCAGCCCCAGCATTTT. The full variable domain, with the rest looked up from reference TRBV7-8 and TRBJ1-5, is GAGVSQSPRYKVAKRGQDVALRCDPISGHVSLFWYQQALGQGPEFLTYFQNEAQLDKSGLPSDRFFAERPEGSVSTLKIQRTQQEDSAVYLCASTPGGLYRDVNQPQHFGDGTRLSIL.

The chain carries TRBV30 and TRBJ1-2; 7 bases agree with TRBD1. Germline V lookup: CDR1 GTSNPN, CDR2 SVGIG (reference sequence). The CDR3 has 15 residues. The V gene end was trimmed by 2 bases and the J gene end by 0 bases; junction bases not matched to a gene: 6. CDR3 protein: CAWSKSRGANYGYTF. The CDR3 DNA is TGTGCCTGGAGTAAATCCAGGGGGGCTAACTATGGCTACACCTTC.

The CDR3 nucleotides are TGTGCCAGCAGTTACTCCTTCGGGGGCACTGAAGCTTTCTTT. Its protein is CASSYSFGGTEAFF. The chain joins TRBV6-5 to TRBJ1-1; the D gene is possibly TRBD1 (5 bases). Germline CDR1 reads MNHEY; CDR2 reads SVGAGI. The CDR3 contains 14 residues. The V and J ends lost 0 bases and 4 bases respectively, with 9 bases between them.

This clone has just one count. V gene TRBV7-2 combines with J gene TRBJ2-1; D is unresolved. The CDR3 is 13 residues long. CDR1 is SGHTA and CDR2 is FQGNSA in the germline V gene. Trimming removed 5 bases from V and 6 bases from J, with 11 bases in between. CDR3 in DNA: TGTGCCAGCAGCCCCTCCGTGCGCAATGAGCAGTTCTTC. It is translated as CASSPSVRNEQFF.

The CDR3 here is CASSVTGGAYSNQPQHF. In DNA, the CDR3 is TGTGCCAGTAGTGTGACAGGGGGTGCCTATAGCAATCAGCCCCAGCATTTT. V gene TRBV19 combines with J gene TRBJ1-5; 9 bases fit TRBD1. The CDR3 spans 17 residues. Germline CDR1 is LNHDA and CDR2 is SQIVND (reference sequence). J lost 0 bases, V lost 5 bases, and 8 bases had no gene match.

This clone came up once. The CDR3 spells CAIGQGSTGELFF. CDR3 nucleotide sequence: TGTGCCATCGGACAGGGAAGCACCGGGGAGCTGTTTTTT. V and J are TRBV28 and TRBJ2-2; 8 nucleotides line up with TRBD1. Germline-derived CDR1 and CDR2 are MDHEN and SYDVKM. V was clipped by 10 bases and J by 4 bases; unmatched bases: 5. The CDR3 sequence is 13 residues long.

CDR3 in DNA: TGTGCCAGCAGCCCTCGTTCATGGCAGGCCTCCGGAAACACCATATATTTT. This encodes CASSPRSWQASGNTIYF. The chain carries TRBV5-6 and TRBJ1-3; D is unresolved. V gave up 4 bases and J gave up 4 bases, with 21 bases separating them. CDR3 length equals 17 residues. CDR1 and CDR2 (germline): SGHDT, YYEEEE. Full variable domain (missing parts from reference TRBV5-6 and TRBJ1-3): DAGVTQSPTHLIKTRGQQVTLRCSPKSGHDTVSWYQQALGQGPQFIFQYYEEEERQRGNFPDRFSGHQFPNYSSELNVNALLLGDSALYLCASSPRSWQASGNTIYFGEGSWLTVV.

The chain uses TRBV28 and TRBJ2-1; 15 bases match TRBD2. The CDR3 has 16 amino acids. Trimming took 5 bases from V and 12 from J; bases not matched to a gene: 11. The V gene's germline CDR1 is MDHEN and CDR2 SYDVKM. As DNA, the CDR3 is TGTGCCAGCAGTCTCTCCGGGACTAGCGGGAGGACAGTGCAGTTCTTC. Protein product: CASSLSGTSGRTVQFF.

The chain couples TRBV4-3 to TRBJ1-4; TRBD1 aligns across 7 bases. The J segment lost 10 bases and the V segment lost 1 base, leaving 9 bases of the junction unmatched. This CDR3 is built from 15 residues. CDR1 and CDR2 (germline): LGHNA, YSLEER. The CDR3 nucleotides are TGCGCCAGCAGCCAAGGGGACAGTGCGTCCGGAAAACTGTTTTTT. Encoded protein: CASSQGDSASGKLFF.

V usage is TRBV21-1 and J usage is TRBJ2-3; the table's D call, TRBD1, has no DNA check behind it. TRBV21-1 is labeled a pseudogene. This CDR3 contains 19 residues. CDR3 residues: CASSKDREGLLPSTDTQYF. DNA of the CDR3: TGTGCCAGCAGCAAAGACAGGGAAGGGCTCCTGCCTAGCACAGATACGCAGTATTTT.

Points on this clone: Distinct nucleotide sequences in the sample also encode this CDR3. The chain has TRBV5-1 and TRBJ2-1; 8 nucleotides match TRBD2. V was clipped by 0 bases and J by 3 bases; unmatched bases: 2. Germline lookup yields CDR1 SGHRS and CDR2 YFSETQ. The CDR3 loop spans 15 amino acids. CDR3: CASSLESGSYNEQFF. The CDR3 DNA is TGCGCCAGCAGCTTGGAGAGCGGGAGCTACAATGAGCAGTTCTTC.

V gene TRBV28 combines with J gene TRBJ2-7, with no clear D. Germline values: CDR1 MDHEN, CDR2 SYDVKM. Trimming left V 3 bases short and J 4 bases short, with 4 bases between. This CDR3 has 11 residues. As DNA, the CDR3 is TGTGCCAGCAGTTTCCCTTACGAGCAGTACTTC. Its protein is CASSFPYEQYF.